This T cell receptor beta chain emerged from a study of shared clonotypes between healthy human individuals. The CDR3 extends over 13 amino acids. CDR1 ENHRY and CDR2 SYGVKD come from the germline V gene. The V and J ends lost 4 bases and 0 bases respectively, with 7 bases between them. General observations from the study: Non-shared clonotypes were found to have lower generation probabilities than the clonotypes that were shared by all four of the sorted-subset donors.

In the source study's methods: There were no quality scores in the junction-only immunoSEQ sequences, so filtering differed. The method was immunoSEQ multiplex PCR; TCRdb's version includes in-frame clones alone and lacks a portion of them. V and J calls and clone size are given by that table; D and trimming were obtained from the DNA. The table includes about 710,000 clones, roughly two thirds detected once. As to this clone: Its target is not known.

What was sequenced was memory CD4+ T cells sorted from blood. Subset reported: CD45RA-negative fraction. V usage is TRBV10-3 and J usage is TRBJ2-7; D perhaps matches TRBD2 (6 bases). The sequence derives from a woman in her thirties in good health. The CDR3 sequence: CAISASVSYEQYF. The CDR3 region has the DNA TGTGCCATCAGTGCTAGCGTCTCCTACGAGCAGTACTTC.